Presented here are 27 T cell receptor beta chains from one specimen sequenced in a study of cytomegalovirus exposure and HLA in healthy donors. The table came from immunoSEQ multiplex PCR; TCRdb's copy has only in-frame clones and leaves some out. The table lists under 150,000 clones, about 86% of them singletons. What was sequenced was PBMCs. The receptors stem from a young man in good health and CMV-seronegative.

The chain links TRBV5-6 to TRBJ1-3; TRBD1 aligns across 10 bases. Losses at the gene ends were 5 bases for V and 8 bases for J; bases not matched to a gene: 13. Germline V lookup: CDR1 SGHDT, CDR2 YYEEEE. The CDR3 has 16 residues. The CDR3 nucleotides read TGTGCCAGCAGTTATCGGGACAGGGGTCGTGGTTACACCATATATTTT. This gives the protein CASSYRDRGRGYTIYF.

This chain joins TRBV6-5 and TRBJ2-3, with 9 bases fitting TRBD2. V lost 9 bases, J lost 8 bases, and 12 bases stayed unmatched. The CDR3 runs to 14 residues. Germline values: CDR1 MNHEY, CDR2 SVGAGI. CDR3 in DNA: TGTGCCAGTCGCCGGGCGGGAGGGTTTGGTACGCAGTATTTT. It translates to CASRRAGGFGTQYF.

The chain couples TRBV10-3 to TRBJ1-2, with 10 positions matching TRBD1. The V segment lost 8 bases and the J segment 6 bases; nucleotides outside the gene matches: 9. This CDR3 comprises 14 residues. Per the germline V gene, CDR1 is ENHRY and CDR2 is SYGVKD. The CDR3 is CAIRDRGYGHGYTF. The CDR3 DNA reads TGTGCCATCCGGGACAGGGGATATGGCCATGGCTACACCTTC.

J is TRBJ2-7 and V is TRBV2; the D gene is possibly TRBD1 (6 bases). Germline lookup yields CDR1 SNHLY and CDR2 FYNNEI. Between the trimmed V and J ends, which lost 7 bases and 2 bases, there was a span of 12 bases. The CDR3 is 13 residues long. The CDR3 DNA reads as TGTGCCAGCATTGGTCCAGGGGCCTACGAGCAGTACTTC. Protein sequence: CASIGPGAYEQYF.

V gene TRBV6-6 combines with J gene TRBJ1-1; no definite D call. Trimming took 8 bases from V and 7 from J, leaving 14 bases between them. This CDR3 spans 12 amino acids. Germline-derived CDR1 and CDR2 are MNHNY and SVGAGI (reference sequence). The chain's CDR3 is CASGLARGEAFF. DNA of the CDR3: TGTGCCAGCGGTCTCGCGCGGGGTGAAGCTTTCTTT.

The chain uses TRBV27 and TRBJ1-1; 7 nucleotides match TRBD1. The CDR3 totals 15 residues. Trimming cost V 4 bases and J 5 bases; bases outside gene matches: 10. Germline V gene sequence: CDR1 MNHEY, CDR2 SMNVEV (reference sequence). This CDR3 reads CASSWTGPAKTEAFF. CDR3 bases: TGTGCCAGCAGTTGGACAGGTCCGGCGAAGACTGAAGCTTTCTTT.

This sequence joins TRBV9 and TRBJ2-1; 12 bases map to TRBD2. Germline lookup yields CDR1 SGDLS and CDR2 YYNGEE. V lost 4 bases to trimming and J lost 4 bases; unmatched junction nucleotides: 3. The length of the CDR3 is 15 residues. CDR3 region: CASSRLAGGYNEQFF. In DNA, the CDR3 is TGTGCCAGCAGCCGCCTAGCGGGAGGGTACAATGAGCAGTTCTTC.

J is TRBJ2-1 and V is TRBV5-4; D gene unclear. This CDR3 has 14 residues. Trimming pared 0 bases from V and 4 bases from J, leaving 8 bases between. CDR1 SGHNT and CDR2 YYREEE come from the germline V gene (reference sequence). The chain's CDR3 is CASSLASQYNEQFF. The CDR3 bases are TGTGCCAGCAGCTTGGCGTCCCAGTACAATGAGCAGTTCTTC.

This rearrangement joins TRBV4-1 to TRBJ2-4, with 7 bases fitting TRBD1. The V and J ends lost 1 base and 1 base, in that order; junction bases with no gene match: 7. There are 17 residues in the CDR3. The germline V gene has CDR1 MGHRA and CDR2 YSYEKL. The CDR3: CASSQGRQGLAKNIQYF. CDR3 DNA: TGCGCCAGCAGCCAAGGGAGACAGGGTCTGGCCAAAAACATTCAGTACTTC.

This clone was detected a few times. V usage is TRBV28 and J usage is TRBJ2-2; 8 bases line up with TRBD2. The CDR3 is 15 amino acids. CDR1 MDHEN and CDR2 SYDVKM come from the germline V gene. V was clipped by 2 bases and J by 4 bases; unmatched bases: 3. Here the CDR3 reads CASSLLAGITGELFF. In DNA, the CDR3 is TGTGCCAGCAGTTTACTAGCGGGTATCACCGGGGAGCTGTTTTTT.

This chain joins TRBV5-5 and TRBJ1-1; no firm D call. CDR3 length equals 15 residues. V lost 4 bases, J lost 2 bases, and 15 bases lay in between. Germline-derived CDR1 and CDR2 are SGHKS and YYEKEE (reference sequence). CDR3 DNA sequence: TGTGCCAGCAGCGCCTTTAACGAGAGAAACACTGAAGCTTTCTTT. The encoded protein is CASSAFNERNTEAFF.

V is TRBV18 and J is TRBJ2-6; 10 nucleotides agree with TRBD1. The CDR3 covers 18 residues. The V gene end was trimmed by 4 bases and the J gene end by 2 bases; junction bases not matched to a gene: 8. Germline values: CDR1 KGHSH, CDR2 LQKENI. CDR3 nucleotides: TGTGCCAGCTCACTACGACAGGGGGCGGATGCTGGGGCCAACGTCCTGACTTTC. Amino acid sequence: CASSLRQGADAGANVLTF.

This chain uses TRBV28 with TRBJ2-7; 8 bases align to TRBD2. V lost 8 bases to trimming and J lost 0 bases; unmatched junction nucleotides: 3. Germline CDR1 MDHEN, CDR2 SYDVKM. This CDR3 is 13 amino acids long. CDR3 nucleotides: TGTGCCAGCGTTAGCGGGGCCTCCTACGAGCAGTACTTC. Its translation is CASVSGASYEQYF.

The V and J genes are TRBV4-2 and TRBJ1-4, with D maybe TRBD1 (5 bases). Germline V gene data show CDR1 as LGHNA and CDR2 as YNFKEQ. V gave up 3 bases and J gave up 4 bases, with 9 bases separating them. This CDR3 has 14 residues. The CDR3 region is CASSHLQDNEKLFF. The CDR3, as DNA: TGTGCCAGCAGCCACCTACAGGATAATGAAAAACTGTTTTTT.

This clone was detected only a few times. V and J are TRBV5-1 and TRBJ2-3; possible D gene TRBD1, 6 bases. V lost 0 bases to trimming and J lost 2 bases, with 10 bases between them. CDR3 size: 15 residues. Per the germline V gene, CDR1 is SGHRS and CDR2 is YFSETQ. The CDR3 region is CASSLDREPTDTQYF. The CDR3 bases are TGCGCCAGCAGCTTGGACAGGGAGCCCACAGATACGCAGTATTTT.

The V gene is TRBV5-6, the J gene TRBJ1-1; 11 bases agree with TRBD1. V shed 4 bases, J shed 11 bases, and the junction held 7 bases outside the gene matches. The CDR3 runs to 13 residues. Germline lookup yields CDR1 SGHDT and CDR2 YYEEEE. The CDR3 is CASSPGTGGVAFF. CDR3 coding DNA: TGTGCCAGCAGCCCCGGGACAGGGGGAGTGGCTTTCTTT.

The V gene is TRBV11-2, the J gene TRBJ1-3; the D is unclear. The V end was cut by 0 bases, the J end by 0 bases, with 12 bases between. The germline CDR1 and CDR2 sequences are SGHAT and FQNNGV. The CDR3 totals 17 residues. The CDR3 loop is CASSLEEPGYSGNTIYF. The CDR3 nucleotides are TGTGCCAGCAGCTTAGAAGAGCCGGGTTACTCTGGAAACACCATATATTTT.

The chain links TRBV4-1 to TRBJ2-5, with TRBD2 matching 13 bases. This CDR3 region has 18 residues. J gave up 9 bases and V 1 base, and 14 bases lay outside the gene matches. Looked up from germline, CDR1 is MGHRA and CDR2 is YSYEKL. The CDR3 spells CASSQVLGLAGSAGAQYF. CDR3 nucleotide sequence: TGCGCCAGCAGCCAAGTCTTGGGACTAGCGGGAAGCGCTGGGGCCCAGTACTTC.

This clone has a single count. The chain links TRBV28 to TRBJ2-2; 9 bases map to TRBD1. CDR1 is MDHEN and CDR2 is SYDVKM in the germline V gene. The CDR3 is 19 residues long. The J segment lost 3 bases and the V segment lost 4 bases, leaving 15 bases of the junction unmatched. CDR3 region: CASSSSTVGGQGHTGELFF. DNA of the CDR3: TGTGCCAGCAGTTCGTCTACCGTTGGGGGACAGGGCCACACCGGGGAGCTGTTTTTT. Full variable domain (missing parts from reference TRBV28 and TRBJ2-2): DVKVTQSSRYLVKRTGEKVFLECVQDMDHENMFWYRQDPGLGLRLIYFSYDVKMKEKGDIPEGYSVSREKKERFSLILESASTNQTSMYLCASSSSTVGGQGHTGELFFGEGSRLTVL.

The gene calls are TRBV19 and TRBJ1-2; tentative D call: TRBD1 (5 bases). V shed 3 bases and J shed 4 bases, with 12 bases lying between them. The CDR3 extends over 14 amino acids. Germline loops: CDR1 LNHDA, CDR2 SQIVND (reference sequence). The CDR3 DNA follows: TGTGCCAGTAGTATGGGGGGTTTCGCCTATGGCTACACCTTC. Translation: CASSMGGFAYGYTF. Full variable domain (rest looked up from reference TRBV19 and TRBJ1-2): DGGITQSPKYLFRKEGQNVTLSCEQNLNHDAMYWYRQDPGQGLRLIYYSQIVNDFQKGDIAEGYSVSREKKESFPLTVTSAQKNPTAFYLCASSMGGFAYGYTFGSGTRLTVV.

This chain uses TRBV7-9 with TRBJ2-2; 7 bases fit TRBD2. V was clipped by 5 bases and J by 8 bases; unmatched bases: 23. The CDR3 totals 19 residues. Germline CDR1 and CDR2: SEHNR and FQNEAQ (reference sequence). CDR3 bases: TGTGCCAGCAGCCAAAAGCCCCCACTAGCGAGATCCCTAGGGGGGGAGCTGTTTTTT. It specifies CASSQKPPLARSLGGELFF. Looking up the rest from reference TRBV7-9 and TRBJ2-2 gives the full variable domain: DTGVSQNPRHKITKRGQNVTFRCDPISEHNRLYWYRQTLGQGPEFLTYFQNEAQLEKSRLLSDRFSAERPKGSFSTLEIQRTEQGDSAMYLCASSQKPPLARSLGGELFFGEGSRLTVL.

V gene TRBV7-6 combines with J gene TRBJ2-2; TRBD2 matches 7 bases. The V gene's germline CDR1 is SGHVS and CDR2 FNYEAQ. The CDR3 totals 14 residues. V lost 5 bases, J lost 5 bases, and 5 bases stayed unmatched. CDR3: CASSPLADTGELFF. For the CDR3, the DNA is TGTGCCAGCAGCCCCCTAGCGGATACCGGGGAGCTGTTTTTT.

J is TRBJ1-2 and V is TRBV7-2, with 7 bases fitting TRBD1. Per the germline V gene, CDR1 is SGHTA and CDR2 is FQGNSA. J lost 2 bases, V lost 4 bases, and 7 bases had no gene match. The CDR3 is made up of 15 amino acids. The CDR3 here is CASSSSGTANYGYTF. CDR3 in DNA: TGTGCCAGCAGCTCCTCCGGGACAGCAAACTATGGCTACACCTTC. The whole variable domain, filled in from reference TRBV7-2 and TRBJ1-2, reads GAGVSQSPSNKVTEKGKDVELRCDPISGHTALYWYRQSLGQGLEFLIYFQGNSAPDKSGLPSDRFSAERTGGSVSTLTIQRTQQEDSAVYLCASSSSGTANYGYTFGSGTRLTVV.

The chain combines TRBV12-1 with TRBJ1-1; TRBD1 is the table's D call, not checked against the DNA. TRBV12-1 is classified as a pseudogene. CDR3 length: 18 amino acids. DNA of the CDR3: TGTGCCAGCAGCTTTCCGCCCTACAGGGGCCCCCAGGCCACTGAAGCTTTCTTT. As protein: CASSFPPYRGPQATEAFF.

This clone was seen just once. The chain employs TRBV7-8 and TRBJ2-1; D is unclear. This CDR3 region has 17 residues. The V gene lost 5 bases and the J gene lost 0 bases, with 17 bases spanning the gap. The germline V gene encodes CDR1 SGHVS and CDR2 FQNEAQ. CDR3 coding DNA: TGTGCCAGCAGCCCCGAACATGACTTGAGCTCCTACAATGAGCAGTTCTTC. Its protein product is CASSPEHDLSSYNEQFF.

The gene calls are TRBV7-9 and TRBJ1-1; D is uncertain. This CDR3 has 16 residues. Germline V CDR1 and CDR2: SEHNR, FQNEAQ (reference sequence). V lost 4 bases and J 0 bases, leaving 15 bases between the germline ends. The CDR3 loop is CASSWPGYHLNTEAFF. The CDR3, as DNA: TGTGCCAGCAGCTGGCCGGGATACCATTTGAACACTGAAGCTTTCTTT.

The genes are TRBV28 and TRBJ2-7; weak D call: TRBD2 (5 bases). The CDR3 is made up of 13 amino acids. V gave up 3 bases and J gave up 3 bases, with 9 bases separating them. Germline CDR1 MDHEN, CDR2 SYDVKM. CDR3 loop: CASSLGGSYEQYF. CDR3 bases: TGTGCCAGCAGTTTGGGTGGGAGCTACGAGCAGTACTTC.